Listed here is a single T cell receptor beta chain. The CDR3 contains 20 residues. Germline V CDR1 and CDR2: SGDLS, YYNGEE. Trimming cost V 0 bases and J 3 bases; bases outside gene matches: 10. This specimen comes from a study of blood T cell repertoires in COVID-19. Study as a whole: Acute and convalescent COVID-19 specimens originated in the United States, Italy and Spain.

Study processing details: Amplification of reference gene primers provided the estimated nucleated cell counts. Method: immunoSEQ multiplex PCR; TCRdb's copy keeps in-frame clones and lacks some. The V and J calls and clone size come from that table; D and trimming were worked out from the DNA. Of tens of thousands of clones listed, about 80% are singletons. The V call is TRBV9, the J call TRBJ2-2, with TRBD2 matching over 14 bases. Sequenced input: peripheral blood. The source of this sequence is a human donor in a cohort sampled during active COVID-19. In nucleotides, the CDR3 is TGTGCCAGCAGCGTAGCGACTGGGACTAGCGGGAGAGCGGACACCGGGGAGCTGTTTTTT. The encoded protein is CASSVATGTSGRADTGELFF. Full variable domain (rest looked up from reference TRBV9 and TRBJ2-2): DSGVTQTPKHLITATGQRVTLRCSPRSGDLSVYWYQQSLDQGLQFLIQYYNGEERAKGNILERFSAQQFPDLHSELNLSSLELGDSALYFCASSVATGTSGRADTGELFFGEGSRLTVL.